The next 7 T cell receptor beta chains were all read from a single sample in a study of T-cell reconstitution after alpha-beta-depleted transplantation in children. Construction of the TCRbeta library involved unique molecular identifiers. TCRdb itself ran the PCR reads through MiXCR, one entry per CDR3 protein. The sample lists hundreds of thousands of distinct CDR3 sequences; approximately 10% were seen once. This sample comprised peripheral blood, obtained 180 days after TCRalphabeta/CD19-depleted stem cell transplant. Receptors originate from a male patient aged 2 to 10 who had a stem cell transplant for chronic granulomatous disease, so the T cells may come from the graft donor.

This clonotype was observed at least ten times. The chain uses TRBV7-6 and TRBJ2-3; TRBD1 might be the D (6 bases). CDR3 length: 15 amino acids. V shed 1 base and J shed 4 bases, with 12 bases lying between them. Germline lookup yields CDR1 SGHVS and CDR2 FNYEAQ. Here the CDR3 reads CASSLGVGAADTQYF. The CDR3 DNA is TGTGCCAGCAGCTTAGGGGTGGGGGCGGCAGATACGCAGTATTTT.

This clonotype was detected a few times. The J gene is TRBJ1-1, the V gene TRBV7-9, with TRBD1 identical over 7 bases. Germline CDR1 and CDR2: SEHNR and FQNEAQ (reference sequence). The CDR3 has 14 amino acids. V gave up 1 base and J gave up 4 bases; unmatched junction bases: 3. The CDR3 loop reads CASSLVGTVTEAFF. In DNA, the CDR3 is TGTGCCAGCAGCTTAGTAGGGACAGTCACTGAAGCTTTCTTT. The whole variable domain, filled in from reference TRBV7-9 and TRBJ1-1, reads DTGVSQNPRHKITKRGQNVTFRCDPISEHNRLYWYRQTLGQGPEFLTYFQNEAQLEKSRLLSDRFSAERPKGSFSTLEIQRTEQGDSAMYLCASSLVGTVTEAFFGQGTRLTVV.

As for this clonotype: With a much larger clone just one base away, this may be a read error. The chain couples TRBV20-1 to TRBJ2-5; 14 bases match TRBD2. Germline V gene sequence: CDR1 DFQATT, CDR2 SNEGSKA (reference sequence). The CDR3 runs 16 residues. CDR3: CRAPTSGTSGRETQYF. The CDR3 region has the DNA TGCCGTGCTCCAACCTCCGGGACTAGCGGGAGAGAGACCCAGTACTTC.

To note about this clonotype: This clone may be a read error of a much larger clone one base away. The chain employs TRBV4-2 and TRBJ1-3; a possible D gene is TRBD1 (6 bases). The CDR3 is made up of 15 amino acids. Germline V gene lookup returns CDR1 LGHNA and CDR2 YNFKEQ. Trimming left V 4 bases short and J 6 bases short, with 16 bases between. As DNA, the CDR3 is TGTGCCAGCAGCCTAGATGGCACAGGGCTAAACACCATATATTTT. It specifies CASSLDGTGLNTIYF.

As to this clonotype: A much larger clone differs from this one at a single base, so this may be a read error. The V call is TRBV28, the J call TRBJ2-6; 7 nucleotides line up with TRBD1. This CDR3 is 15 amino acids long. The germline V gene has CDR1 MDHEN and CDR2 SYDVKM. The CDR3 is CASSKGGSGTNVLTF. The CDR3 region has the DNA TGTGCCAGCAGCAAAGGGGGCTCTGGGACCAACGTCCTGACTTTC. The full variable domain, in which reference TRBV28 and TRBJ2-6 provide the parts outside the CDR3, is DVKVTQSSRYLVKRTGEKVFLECVQDMDHENMFWYRQDPGLGLRLIYFSYDVKMKEKGDIPEGYSVSREKKERFSLILESASTNQTSMYLCASSKGGSGTNVLTFGAGSRLTVL.

V usage is TRBV28 and J usage is TRBJ1-5; no clear D gene. Germline CDR1 reads MDHEN; CDR2 reads SYDVKM. V gave up 7 bases and J gave up 9 bases, with 19 bases separating them. This CDR3 spans 14 amino acids. This CDR3 is CASTIRKALGPQHF. In DNA form, the CDR3 reads TGTGCCAGCACCATAAGAAAGGCATTAGGGCCCCAGCATTTT.

This clonotype was recorded many times. The V gene is TRBV7-2, the J gene TRBJ2-3, with D possibly being TRBD2 (7 bases). CDR1 SGHTA and CDR2 FQGNSA come from the germline V gene. This CDR3 is 16 amino acids long. The V end was cut by 2 bases, the J end by 0 bases, with 12 bases between. CDR3: CASSLRRGGSTDTQYF. CDR3 in DNA: TGTGCCAGCAGCTTACGTCGCGGGGGCAGCACAGATACGCAGTATTTT.